What follows is one TCR beta chain and its context. Antigen: not known. Germline CDR1 LGHNA, CDR2 YSLEER. V lost 1 base and J 3 bases, leaving 12 bases between the germline ends. The CDR3 runs to 16 residues. Everyone who donated was a healthy Caucasian. TCRdb used MiXCR to reprocess the 5' RACE reads, holding one entry per CDR3 protein. The data show fewer than 900,000 distinct CDR3 sequences, about 20% seen once. These data come from a study of identical twins. Overall study findings and caveats: A lower insertion count was a feature of abundant cord blood beta clonotypes, with no such feature in memory repertoires.

The same specimen was also included in a second study, on T cells expressing NK-cell markers. Per that paper: Of the CD8+ T cell pool in about 6 donors, roughly 1.0-7.0% was accounted for by dominant NKG2C+ clonotypes.

This receptor was identified in a woman between 18 and 30 years old in good health. The chain recombines TRBV4-3 with TRBJ2-2; D is uncertain. The sequencing input was PBMCs. The CDR3 DNA follows: TGCGCCAGCAGCCAAGTAGCCGGTACCGACACCGGGGAGCTGTTTTTT. This translates into CASSQVAGTDTGELFF.